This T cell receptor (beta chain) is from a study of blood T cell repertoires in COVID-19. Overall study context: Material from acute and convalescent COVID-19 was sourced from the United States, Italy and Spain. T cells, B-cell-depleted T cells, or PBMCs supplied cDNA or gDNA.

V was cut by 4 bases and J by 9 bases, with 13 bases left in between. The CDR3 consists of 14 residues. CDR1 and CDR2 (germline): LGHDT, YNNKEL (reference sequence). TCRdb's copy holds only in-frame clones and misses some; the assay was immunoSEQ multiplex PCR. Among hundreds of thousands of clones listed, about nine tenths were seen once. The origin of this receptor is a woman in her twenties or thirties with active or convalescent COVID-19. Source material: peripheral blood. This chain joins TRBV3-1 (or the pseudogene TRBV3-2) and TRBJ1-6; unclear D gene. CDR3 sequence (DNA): TGTGCCAGCAGCCTCGCGCGGGCTACTTCACCCCTCCACTTT. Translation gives CASSLARATSPLHF.